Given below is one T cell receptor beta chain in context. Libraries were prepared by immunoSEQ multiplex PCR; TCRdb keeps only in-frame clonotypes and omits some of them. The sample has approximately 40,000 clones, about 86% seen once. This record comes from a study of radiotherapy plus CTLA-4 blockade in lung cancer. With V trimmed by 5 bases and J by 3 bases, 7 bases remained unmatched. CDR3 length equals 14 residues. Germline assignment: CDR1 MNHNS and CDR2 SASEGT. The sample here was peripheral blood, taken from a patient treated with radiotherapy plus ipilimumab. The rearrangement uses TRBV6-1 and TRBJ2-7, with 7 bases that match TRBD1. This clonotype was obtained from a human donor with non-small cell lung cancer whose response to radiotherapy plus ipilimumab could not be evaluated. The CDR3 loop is CASSLTGQNYEQYF. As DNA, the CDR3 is TGTGCCAGCAGTCTAACGGGACAGAACTACGAGCAGTACTTC.